This is a list of T cell receptor beta chains from one sample in a study of control samples from healthy donors and cancer patients. Method: immunoSEQ multiplex PCR; TCRdb's copy keeps in-frame clones and lacks some. In the table there are about 68,000 clones, approximately 86% of which are singletons. Specimen: blood. The receptors shown here come from a man between 60 and 75 years old in good health. Each CDR3 is given with its conserved first and last residue. A D gene is named only where the DNA matches it firmly. Size is stated for part of the rows, as once, few or many counts, or as a class when the clone is expanded.

D gene | J gene | V gene | clone size | CDR3 DNA | CDR3 protein
NA | TRBJ2-3 | TRBV12-3/TRBV12-4 | NA | TGTGCCAGCTCGAGCGGTGTCACAGATACGCAGTATTTT | CASSSGVTDTQYF
TRBD1 | TRBJ1-4 | TRBV6-4 | few | TGTGCCAGCAGCCGGGACAGGGATGAAAAACTGTTTTTT | CASSRDRDEKLFF
NA | TRBJ2-7 | TRBV7-2 | NA | TGTGCCAGCAGCCTCGGCGCCTCGGCCTACGAGCAGTACTTC | CASSLGASAYEQYF
NA | TRBJ2-7 | TRBV6-5 | few | TGTGCCAGCAGTTACAACTACCGCTCCTACGAGCAGTACTTC | CASSYNYRSYEQYF
NA | TRBJ1-5 | TRBV30 | NA | TGTGCCTGGAGTGTACCGGGGGCAGCTAGCAATCAGCCCCAGCATTTT | CAWSVPGAASNQPQHF
TRBD2 | TRBJ2-3 | TRBV15 | NA | TGTGCCACCAGCAGGGAGCGGGGGAGCACAGATACGCAGTATTTT | CATSRERGSTDTQYF
TRBD2 | TRBJ2-5 | TRBV5-4 | NA | TGTGCCAGCAGCTGGGGGGGACGGGGCCAAGAGACCCAGTACTTC | CASSWGGRGQETQYF
NA | TRBJ1-5 | TRBV28 | NA | TGTGCCAGTAAGACCGAATATAGCAATCAGCCCCAGCATTTT | CASKTEYSNQPQHF
TRBD2 | TRBJ2-1 | TRBV29-1 | NA | TGCAGCGTTGAACGAATTAGCGGGGCACACAATGAGCAGTTCTTC | CSVERISGAHNEQFF
NA | TRBJ2-5 | TRBV6-6 | NA | TGTGCCAGCAGTACCCCGGGGAACCAAGAGACCCAGTACTTC | CASSTPGNQETQYF
NA | TRBJ1-4 | TRBV28 | NA | TGTGCCAGCAGTCACCCTTTTGCAAGAAGACATCTTAATGAAAAACTGTTTTTT | CASSHPFARRHLNEKLFF
NA | TRBJ2-1 | TRBV10-3 | once | TGTGCCATCAGTGAGTCGGCCGGGAGCCACAATGAGCAGTTCTTC | CAISESAGSHNEQFF
NA | TRBJ1-2 | TRBV20-1 | NA | TGCAGTGCCATGGGCATCGATGGCTACACCTTC | CSAMGIDGYTF
NA | TRBJ2-5 | TRBV29-1 | NA | TGCAGCGTTGAAGATCTCGACGCTGTGTACCAAGAGACCCAGTACTTC | CSVEDLDAVYQETQYF
TRBD2 | TRBJ2-2 | TRBV19 | NA | TGTGCCAGTAGTCCCAGTGCTAGCGGGACGGACACCGGGGAGCTGTTTTTT | CASSPSASGTDTGELFF
NA | TRBJ1-3 | TRBV5-1 | NA | TGCGCCAGCAGCTTGCAGAGCTCTGGAAACACCATATATTTT | CASSLQSSGNTIYF